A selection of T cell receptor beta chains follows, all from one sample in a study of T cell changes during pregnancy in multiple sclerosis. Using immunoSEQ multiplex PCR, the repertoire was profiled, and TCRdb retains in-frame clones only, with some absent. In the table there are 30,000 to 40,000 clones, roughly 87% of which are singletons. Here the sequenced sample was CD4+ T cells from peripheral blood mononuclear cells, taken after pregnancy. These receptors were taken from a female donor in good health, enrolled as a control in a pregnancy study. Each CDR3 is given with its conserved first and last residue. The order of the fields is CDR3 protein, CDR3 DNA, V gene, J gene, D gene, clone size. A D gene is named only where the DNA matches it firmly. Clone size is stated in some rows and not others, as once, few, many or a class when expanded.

CASSAGQGWDNQPQHF	TGTGCCAGCTCAGCAGGACAGGGTTGGGACAATCAGCCCCAGCATTTT	TRBV18	TRBJ1-5	TRBD1	-
CAWTAGGLYEQYF	TGTGCCTGGACCGCGGGAGGGTTATACGAGCAGTACTTC	TRBV30	TRBJ2-7	TRBD2	-
CASSQGGDRRAYEQYF	TGTGCCAGCAGCCAAGGGGGGGACAGGCGCGCCTACGAGCAGTACTTC	TRBV4-2	TRBJ2-7	TRBD1	-
CASRSITGVNEKLFF	TGTGCCAGCAGGTCAATTACAGGGGTTAATGAAAAACTGTTTTTT	TRBV5-5	TRBJ1-4	TRBD1	-
CASSVASGGTSTDTQYF	TGTGCCAGCAGCGTAGCAAGCGGGGGGACTAGCACAGATACGCAGTATTTT	TRBV9	TRBJ2-3	TRBD2	-
CSVETRDRGPYEQYF	TGCAGCGTCGAGACCCGGGACAGGGGGCCATACGAGCAGTACTTC	TRBV29-1	TRBJ2-7	TRBD1	-
CASSAALQLSGNTIYF	TGTGCCAGCAGCGCTGCCTTACAGCTCTCTGGAAACACCATATATTTT	TRBV5-5	TRBJ1-3	-	-
CASSLASGRQETQYF	TGTGCCAGCAGCTTGGCTAGCGGGCGGCAAGAGACCCAGTACTTC	TRBV9	TRBJ2-5	TRBD2	-
CASSPGDRIKDTEAFF	TGTGCCAGCAGCCCGGGGGACAGGATAAAGGACACTGAAGCTTTCTTT	TRBV7-6	TRBJ1-1	TRBD1	-
CASRDRTGRYTF	TGTGCCAGCAGGGACCGGACAGGCCGCTACACCTTC	TRBV27	TRBJ1-2	TRBD1	-
CASSQYLTGKNQPQHF	TGCGCCAGCAGCCAATATCTAACAGGGAAAAATCAGCCCCAGCATTTT	TRBV4-1	TRBJ1-5	-	-
CASSIIFNYGYTF	TGTGCCAGTAGTATAATATTCAACTATGGCTACACCTTC	TRBV19	TRBJ1-2	-	-
CASSLRDSNTEAFF	TGTGCCAGCAGCCTCAGGGACTCGAACACTGAAGCTTTCTTT	TRBV16	TRBJ1-1	-	-
CASVNAGRNQPQHF	TGTGCCAGCGTCAATGCGGGCAGGAATCAGCCCCAGCATTTT	TRBV6-1	TRBJ1-5	-	-
CASSLGQGTNEKLFF	TGTGCCAGCAGCTTGGGACAGGGAACTAATGAAAAACTGTTTTTT	TRBV5-4	TRBJ1-4	TRBD1	-
CASSLELAGRGEAFF	TGTGCCAGCAGCTTGGAGTTGGCAGGGCGGGGTGAAGCTTTCTTT	TRBV5-4	TRBJ1-1	-	-
CASGGGRTNYGYTF	TGCGCCAGCGGGGGGGGCAGGACAAACTATGGCTACACCTTC	TRBV10-2	TRBJ1-2	-	-
CASSLTQREADTQYF	TGTGCCAGCAGCCTGACGCAGCGGGAGGCAGATACGCAGTATTTT	TRBV7-9	TRBJ2-3	TRBD2	once
CASSQVGGTSQETQYF	TGTGCCAGCAGCCAAGTCGGGGGAACTAGCCAAGAGACCCAGTACTTC	TRBV4-2	TRBJ2-5	-	-
CASSLGRAGRTDTQYF	TGTGCCAGCAGCTTAGGAAGGGCAGGGCGGACAGATACGCAGTATTTT	TRBV7-9	TRBJ2-3	-	-
CASRTSQVLYGYTF	TGTGCCAGCAGAACCTCACAGGTCCTCTATGGCTACACCTTC	TRBV6-5	TRBJ1-2	-	few
CASSSGSGWTDTQYF	TGTGCCAGCAGTTCCGGAAGCGGGTGGACAGATACGCAGTATTTT	TRBV6-6	TRBJ2-3	-	-
CATSGTGLYQPQHF	TGTGCCACGTCCGGGACGGGACTCTATCAGCCCCAGCATTTT	TRBV19	TRBJ1-5	-	-
CASSAKGVAPLSGANVLTF	TGTGCCAGCAGCGCAAAAGGGGTTGCGCCCCTCTCTGGGGCCAACGTCCTGACTTTC	TRBV11-1	TRBJ2-6	-	few
CASSVPGRNSPLHF	TGTGCCAGCAGTGTGCCAGGTAGAAATTCACCCCTCCACTTT	TRBV2	TRBJ1-6	-	-
CASSEGLRSSGNTIYF	TGTGCCAGCAGTGAAGGACTGAGATCCTCTGGAAACACCATATATTTT	TRBV25-1	TRBJ1-3	-	-
CASSPYYSRAEDEKLFF	TGTGCCAGTAGTCCGTACTACAGTAGGGCGGAGGATGAAAAACTGTTTTTT	TRBV19	TRBJ1-4	-	-
CASSPHEGRYGYTF	TGTGCCAGCAGCCCTCATGAGGGCCGCTATGGCTACACCTTC	TRBV7-8	TRBJ1-2	-	-
CASSLMGGSGNTIYF	TGTGCCAGCAGCTTGATGGGGGGCTCTGGAAACACCATATATTTT	TRBV5-4	TRBJ1-3	-	-
CSVDAIEGYGYTF	TGCAGCGTTGATGCGATTGAGGGCTATGGCTACACCTTC	TRBV29-1	TRBJ1-2	-	-
CASSSPGGPGYEQYF	TGTGCCAGCAGTTCTCCAGGCGGGCCAGGCTACGAGCAGTACTTC	TRBV28	TRBJ2-7	-	-
CASSLAQEHTGELFF	TGTGCCAGCAGCTTGGCACAGGAACACACCGGGGAGCTGTTTTTT	TRBV5-4	TRBJ2-2	-	-
CASSTAAGTLNQPQHF	TGTGCCAGCAGCACTGCCGCAGGGACTCTCAATCAGCCCCAGCATTTT	TRBV7-8	TRBJ1-5	-	-